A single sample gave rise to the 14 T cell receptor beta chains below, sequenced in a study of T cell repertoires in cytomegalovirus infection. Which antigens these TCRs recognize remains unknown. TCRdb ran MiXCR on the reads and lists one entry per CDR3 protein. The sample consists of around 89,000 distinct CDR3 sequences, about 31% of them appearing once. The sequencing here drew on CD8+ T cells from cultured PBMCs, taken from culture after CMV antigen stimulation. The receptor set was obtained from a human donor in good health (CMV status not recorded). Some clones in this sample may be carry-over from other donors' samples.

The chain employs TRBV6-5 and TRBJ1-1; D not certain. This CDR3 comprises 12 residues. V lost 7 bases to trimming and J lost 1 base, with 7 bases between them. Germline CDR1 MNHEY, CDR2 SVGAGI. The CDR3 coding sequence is TGTGCCAGCATAAGTCCGAACACTGAAGCTTTCTTT. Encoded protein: CASISPNTEAFF.

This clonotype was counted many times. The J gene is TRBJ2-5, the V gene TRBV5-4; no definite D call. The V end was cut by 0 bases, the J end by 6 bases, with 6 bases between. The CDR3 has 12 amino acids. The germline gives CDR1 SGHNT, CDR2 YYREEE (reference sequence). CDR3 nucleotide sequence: TGTGCCAGCAGCTTGGACGAGAAGACCCAGTACTTC. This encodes CASSLDEKTQYF.

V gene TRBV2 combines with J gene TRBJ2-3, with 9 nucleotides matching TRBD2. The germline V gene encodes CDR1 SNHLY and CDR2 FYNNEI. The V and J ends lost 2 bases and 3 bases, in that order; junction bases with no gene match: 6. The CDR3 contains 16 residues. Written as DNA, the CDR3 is TGTGCCAGCAGTGAATCTCGCGGGGGGGAGACAGATACGCAGTATTTT. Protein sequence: CASSESRGGETDTQYF.

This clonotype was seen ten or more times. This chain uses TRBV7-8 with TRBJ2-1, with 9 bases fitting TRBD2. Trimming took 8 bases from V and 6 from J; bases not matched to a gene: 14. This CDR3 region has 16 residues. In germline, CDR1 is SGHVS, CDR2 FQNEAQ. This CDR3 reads CASAIVLAGQANEQFF. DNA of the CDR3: TGTGCCAGCGCTATTGTACTAGCGGGCCAAGCCAATGAGCAGTTCTTC.

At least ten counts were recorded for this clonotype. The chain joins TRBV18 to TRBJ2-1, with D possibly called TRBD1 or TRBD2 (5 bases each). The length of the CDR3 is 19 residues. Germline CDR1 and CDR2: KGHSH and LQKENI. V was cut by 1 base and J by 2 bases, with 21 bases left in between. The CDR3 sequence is CASSPLRGATFPTYNEQFF. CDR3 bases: TGTGCCAGCTCACCACTGAGAGGGGCCACTTTTCCGACCTACAATGAGCAGTTCTTC.

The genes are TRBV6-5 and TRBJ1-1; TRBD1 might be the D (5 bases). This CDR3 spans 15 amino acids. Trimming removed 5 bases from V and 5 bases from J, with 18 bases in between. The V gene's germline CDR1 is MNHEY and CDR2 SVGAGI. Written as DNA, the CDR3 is TGTGCCAGCAGTGAGGGGAGGACCGGGGGGACTGAAGCTTTCTTT. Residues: CASSEGRTGGTEAFF.

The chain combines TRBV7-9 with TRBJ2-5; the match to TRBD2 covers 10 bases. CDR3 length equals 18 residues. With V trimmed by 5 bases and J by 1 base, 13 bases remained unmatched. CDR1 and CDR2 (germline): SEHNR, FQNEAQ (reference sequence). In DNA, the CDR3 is TGTGCCAGCAGCAGGACTAGCGGCGCCCCCCCTCGCCAAGAGACCCAGTACTTC. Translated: CASSRTSGAPPRQETQYF. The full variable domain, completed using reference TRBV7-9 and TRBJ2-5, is DTGVSQNPRHKITKRGQNVTFRCDPISEHNRLYWYRQTLGQGPEFLTYFQNEAQLEKSRLLSDRFSAERPKGSFSTLEIQRTEQGDSAMYLCASSRTSGAPPRQETQYFGPGTRLLVL.

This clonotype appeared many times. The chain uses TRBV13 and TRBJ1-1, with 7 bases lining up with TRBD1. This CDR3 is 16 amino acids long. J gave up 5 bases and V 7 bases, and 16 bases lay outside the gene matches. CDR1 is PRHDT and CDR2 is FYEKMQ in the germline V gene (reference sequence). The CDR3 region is CASNPWTGTSETEAFF. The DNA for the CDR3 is TGTGCCAGCAACCCCTGGACAGGCACCAGCGAGACTGAAGCTTTCTTT.

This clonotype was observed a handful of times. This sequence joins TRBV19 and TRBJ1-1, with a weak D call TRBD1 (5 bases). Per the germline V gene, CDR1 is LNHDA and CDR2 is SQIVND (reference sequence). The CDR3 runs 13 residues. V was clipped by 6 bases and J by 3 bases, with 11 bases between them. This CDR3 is CASSPQGDTEAFF. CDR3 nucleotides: TGTGCCAGTAGCCCGCAGGGTGACACTGAAGCTTTCTTT.

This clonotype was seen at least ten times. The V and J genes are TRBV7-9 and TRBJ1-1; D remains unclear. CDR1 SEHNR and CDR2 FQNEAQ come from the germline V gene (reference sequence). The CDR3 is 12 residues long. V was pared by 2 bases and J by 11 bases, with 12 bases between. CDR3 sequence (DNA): TGTGCCAGCAGCTTATCAAATGACGTGGCTTTCTTT. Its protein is CASSLSNDVAFF.

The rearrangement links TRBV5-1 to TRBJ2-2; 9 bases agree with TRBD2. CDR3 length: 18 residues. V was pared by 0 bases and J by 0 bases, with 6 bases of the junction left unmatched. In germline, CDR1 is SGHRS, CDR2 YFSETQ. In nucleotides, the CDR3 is TGCGCCAGCAGCTTGGAAGATTCTAGCGGGGCGAACACCGGGGAGCTGTTTTTT. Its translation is CASSLEDSSGANTGELFF. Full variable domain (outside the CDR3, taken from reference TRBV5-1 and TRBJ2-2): KAGVTQTPRYLIKTRGQQVTLSCSPISGHRSVSWYQQTPGQGLQFLFEYFSETQRNKGNFPGRFSGRQFSNSRSEMNVSTLELGDSALYLCASSLEDSSGANTGELFFGEGSRLTVL.

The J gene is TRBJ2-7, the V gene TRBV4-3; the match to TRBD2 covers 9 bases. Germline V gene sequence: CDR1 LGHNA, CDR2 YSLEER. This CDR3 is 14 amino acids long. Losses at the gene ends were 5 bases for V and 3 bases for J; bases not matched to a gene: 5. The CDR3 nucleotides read TGCGCCAGCAGCGGTTTAGCGGGGGACTACGAGCAGTACTTC. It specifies CASSGLAGDYEQYF.

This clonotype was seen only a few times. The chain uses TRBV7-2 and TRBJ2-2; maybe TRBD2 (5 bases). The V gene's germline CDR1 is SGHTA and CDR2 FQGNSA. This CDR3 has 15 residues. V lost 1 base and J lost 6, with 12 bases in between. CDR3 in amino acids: CASSLDEGTAGELFF. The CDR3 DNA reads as TGTGCCAGCAGCTTAGATGAGGGTACAGCCGGGGAGCTGTTTTTT.

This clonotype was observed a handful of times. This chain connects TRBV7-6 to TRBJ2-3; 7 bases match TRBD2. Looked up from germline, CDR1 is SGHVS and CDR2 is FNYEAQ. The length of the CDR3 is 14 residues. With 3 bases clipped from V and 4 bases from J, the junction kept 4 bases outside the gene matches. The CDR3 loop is CASSFLGGSDTQYF. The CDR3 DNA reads TGTGCCAGCAGCTTCCTCGGGGGGTCAGATACGCAGTATTTT.